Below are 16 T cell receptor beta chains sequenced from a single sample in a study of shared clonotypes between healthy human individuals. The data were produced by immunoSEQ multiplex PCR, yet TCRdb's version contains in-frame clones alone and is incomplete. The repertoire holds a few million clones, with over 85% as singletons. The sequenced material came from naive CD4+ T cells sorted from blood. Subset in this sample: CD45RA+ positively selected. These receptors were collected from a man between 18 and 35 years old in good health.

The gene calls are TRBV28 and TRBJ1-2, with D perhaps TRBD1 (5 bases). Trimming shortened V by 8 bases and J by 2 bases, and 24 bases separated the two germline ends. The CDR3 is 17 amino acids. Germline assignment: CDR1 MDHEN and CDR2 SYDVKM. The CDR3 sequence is CASRETGTPAPNYGYTF. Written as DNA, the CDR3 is TGTGCCAGCCGAGAAACCGGGACCCCGGCCCCCAACTATGGCTACACCTTC.

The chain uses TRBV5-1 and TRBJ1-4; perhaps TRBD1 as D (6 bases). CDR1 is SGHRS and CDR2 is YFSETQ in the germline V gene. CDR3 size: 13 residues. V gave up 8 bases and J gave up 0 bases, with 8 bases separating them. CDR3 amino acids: CASGQSTNEKLFF. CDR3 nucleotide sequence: TGCGCCAGTGGACAGTCAACTAATGAAAAACTGTTTTTT. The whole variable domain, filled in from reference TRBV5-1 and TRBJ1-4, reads KAGVTQTPRYLIKTRGQQVTLSCSPISGHRSVSWYQQTPGQGLQFLFEYFSETQRNKGNFPGRFSGRQFSNSRSEMNVSTLELGDSALYLCASGQSTNEKLFFGSGTQLSVL.

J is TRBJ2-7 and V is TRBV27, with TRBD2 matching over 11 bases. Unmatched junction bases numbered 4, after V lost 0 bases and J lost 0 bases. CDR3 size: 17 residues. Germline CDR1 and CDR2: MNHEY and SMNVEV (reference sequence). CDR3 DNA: TGTGCCAGCAGTTTATCCCCTAGCGGGGGGCGCTCCTACGAGCAGTACTTC. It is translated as CASSLSPSGGRSYEQYF.

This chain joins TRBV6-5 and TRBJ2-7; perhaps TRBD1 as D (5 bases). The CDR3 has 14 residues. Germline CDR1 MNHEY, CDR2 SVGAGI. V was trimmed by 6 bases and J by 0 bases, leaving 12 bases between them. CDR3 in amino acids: CASSSKTVSYEQYF. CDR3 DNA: TGTGCCAGCAGCTCCAAGACAGTCTCCTACGAGCAGTACTTC.

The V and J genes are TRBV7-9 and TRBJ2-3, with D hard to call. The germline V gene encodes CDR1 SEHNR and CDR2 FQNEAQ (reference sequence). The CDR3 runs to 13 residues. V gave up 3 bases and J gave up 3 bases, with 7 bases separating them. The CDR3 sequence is CASSFLPTDTQYF. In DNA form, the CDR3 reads TGTGCCAGCAGCTTTCTACCAACAGATACGCAGTATTTT.

The CDR3 loop reads CASSWGGQKGSTGELFF. CDR3 DNA: TGTGCCAGCAGCTGGGGGGGACAGAAAGGATCCACCGGGGAGCTGTTTTTT. This chain connects TRBV7-8 to TRBJ2-2, with D perhaps given as TRBD1 or TRBD2 (7 bases each). CDR3 length: 17 residues. The V and J ends lost 4 bases and 4 bases respectively, with 19 bases between them. CDR1 and CDR2 (germline): SGHVS, FQNEAQ.

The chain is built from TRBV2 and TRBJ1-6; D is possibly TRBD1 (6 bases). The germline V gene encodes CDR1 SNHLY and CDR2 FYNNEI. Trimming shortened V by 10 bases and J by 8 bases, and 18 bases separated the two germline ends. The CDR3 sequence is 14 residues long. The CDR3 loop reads CATDGQGWDSPLHF. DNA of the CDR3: TGTGCCACCGACGGGCAGGGGTGGGATTCACCCCTCCACTTT.

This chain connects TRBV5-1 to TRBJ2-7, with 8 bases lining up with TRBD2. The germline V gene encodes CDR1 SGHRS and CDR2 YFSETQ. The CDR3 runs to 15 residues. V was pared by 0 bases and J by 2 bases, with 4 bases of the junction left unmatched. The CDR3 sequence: CASSLATSGAYEQYF. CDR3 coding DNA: TGCGCCAGCAGCTTGGCTACTAGCGGTGCCTACGAGCAGTACTTC. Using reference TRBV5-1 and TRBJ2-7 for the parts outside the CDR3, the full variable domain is KAGVTQTPRYLIKTRGQQVTLSCSPISGHRSVSWYQQTPGQGLQFLFEYFSETQRNKGNFPGRFSGRQFSNSRSEMNVSTLELGDSALYLCASSLATSGAYEQYFGPGTRLTVT.

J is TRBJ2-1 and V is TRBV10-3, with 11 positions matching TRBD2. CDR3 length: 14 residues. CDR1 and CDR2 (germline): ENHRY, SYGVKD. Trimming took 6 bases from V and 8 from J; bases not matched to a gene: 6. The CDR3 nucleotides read TGTGCCATCAGGGAGACTAGCGGGGCCTATGAGCAGTTCTTC. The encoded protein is CAIRETSGAYEQFF.

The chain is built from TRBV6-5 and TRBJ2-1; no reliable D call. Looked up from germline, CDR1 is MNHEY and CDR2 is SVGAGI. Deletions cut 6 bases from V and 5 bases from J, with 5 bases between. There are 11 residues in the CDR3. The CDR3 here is CASRANNEQFF. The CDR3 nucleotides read TGTGCCAGCAGGGCGAACAATGAGCAGTTCTTC.

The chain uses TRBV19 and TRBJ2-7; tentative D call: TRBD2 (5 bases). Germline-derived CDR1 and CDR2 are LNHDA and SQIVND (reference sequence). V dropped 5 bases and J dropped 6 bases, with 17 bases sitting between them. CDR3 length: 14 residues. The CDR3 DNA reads TGTGCCAGTAGTGGCCGGAGGAAGGGCCTCGAGCAGTACTTC. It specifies CASSGRRKGLEQYF.

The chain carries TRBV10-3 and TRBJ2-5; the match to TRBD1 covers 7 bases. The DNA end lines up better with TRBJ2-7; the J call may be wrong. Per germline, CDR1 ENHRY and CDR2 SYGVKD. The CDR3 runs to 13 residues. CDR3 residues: CAIGGDSPYEQYF. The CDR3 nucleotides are TGTGCCATCGGTGGGGACAGCCCCTACGAGCAGTACTTC.

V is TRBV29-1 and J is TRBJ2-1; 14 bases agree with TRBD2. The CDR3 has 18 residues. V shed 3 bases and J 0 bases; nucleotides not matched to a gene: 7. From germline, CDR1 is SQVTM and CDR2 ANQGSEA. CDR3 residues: CSVEGGLAGGNSYNEQFF. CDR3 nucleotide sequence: TGCAGCGTTGAGGGAGGACTAGCGGGGGGAAACTCCTACAATGAGCAGTTCTTC.

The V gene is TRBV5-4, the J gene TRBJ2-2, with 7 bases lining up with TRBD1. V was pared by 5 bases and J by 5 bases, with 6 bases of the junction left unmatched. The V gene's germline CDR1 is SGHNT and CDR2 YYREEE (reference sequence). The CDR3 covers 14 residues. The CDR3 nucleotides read TGTGCCAGCAGGATGGACAGGCTGACCGGGGAGCTGTTTTTT. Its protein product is CASRMDRLTGELFF.

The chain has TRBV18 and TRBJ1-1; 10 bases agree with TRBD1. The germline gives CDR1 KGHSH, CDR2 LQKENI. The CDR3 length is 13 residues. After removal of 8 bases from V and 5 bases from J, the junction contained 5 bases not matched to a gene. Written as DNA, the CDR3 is TGTGCCAGCACGAGGGACAGGGGAACTGAAGCTTTCTTT. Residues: CASTRDRGTEAFF.

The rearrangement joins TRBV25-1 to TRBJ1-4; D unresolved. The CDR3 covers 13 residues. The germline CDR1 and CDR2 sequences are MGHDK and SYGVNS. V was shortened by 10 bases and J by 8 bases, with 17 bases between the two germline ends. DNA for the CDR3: TGTGCCATTAAAGGGCGGTTTTGGGAAAAACTGTTTTTT. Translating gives CAIKGRFWEKLFF.